The next 26 T cell receptor beta chains were all read from a single sample in a study of T cell repertoires in cytomegalovirus infection (dated by TCRdb to the late 2010s). Sequencing was performed on an Illumina HiSeq 1500. TCRdb trimmed public reads at Q25 via fastp, called clones via MiXCR and kept in-frame beta chains. Here each entry gathers all rows of one CDR3 protein and keeps the most common genes and DNA. The sample includes 68,000 or so distinct CDR3 sequences, with roughly 20% observed a single time. The ten most abundant clones make up around 77% of the sample. These receptors lack a known antigen. Sequencing was done on a sample of PBMCs, sequenced either directly or after in vitro stimulation (not recorded which). The receptors shown here come from a human donor in good health (CMV status not recorded). Some clones in this sample may be carry-over from other donors' samples.

This clonotype was observed many times. The J gene is TRBJ1-5, the V gene TRBV7-2, with D possibly being TRBD1 (5 bases). With 5 bases removed from V and 0 bases from J, the gap between germline ends came to 17 bases. Germline V lookup: CDR1 SGHTA, CDR2 FQGNSA. The CDR3 runs 17 residues. CDR3 region: CASSGTGGISSNQPQHF. In DNA, the CDR3 is TGTGCCAGCAGCGGGACGGGGGGGATAAGTAGCAATCAGCCCCAGCATTTT.

The rearrangement uses TRBV19 and TRBJ1-1; D not certain. Trimming took 4 bases from V and 11 from J, leaving 26 bases between them. Germline assignment: CDR1 LNHDA and CDR2 SQIVND (reference sequence). CDR3 length: 16 residues. CDR3 DNA sequence: TGTGCCAGTAGTAGAATGGCCACCCGTAGGGAATTGGCGGCTTTCTTT. Residues: CASSRMATRRELAAFF.

This clonotype showed up just a few times. V gene TRBV12-3 or TRBV12-4 combines with J gene TRBJ2-5; TRBD2 matches 9 bases. The CDR3 has 15 amino acids. V lost 7 bases, J lost 5 bases, and 11 bases stayed unmatched. The CDR3 DNA reads TGTGCCAGCAACGGTATAGCGGGAGTCGTCGAGACCCAGTACTTC. Amino acid sequence: CASNGIAGVVETQYF.

The chain is built from TRBV15 and TRBJ2-1; D may be TRBD2 (6 bases). V was clipped by 1 base and J by 2 bases, with 15 bases between them. The length of the CDR3 is 17 residues. Germline assignment: CDR1 LNHNV and CDR2 YYDKDF (reference sequence). The CDR3 protein is CATSRVLAQRPYNEQFF. The CDR3 DNA reads TGTGCCACCAGCAGAGTCCTAGCGCAACGTCCCTACAATGAGCAGTTCTTC.

The sample holds a few counts of this clonotype. The chain has TRBV6-2 or TRBV6-3 and TRBJ1-5; D gene ambiguous. The CDR3 loop spans 18 amino acids. CDR1 is MNHEY and CDR2 is SVGEGT in the germline V gene. The ends were cut back, 1 base at V and 0 bases at J, with 16 bases in the middle. The CDR3 loop reads CASSYLRRQSYSNQPQHF. CDR3 nucleotide sequence: TGTGCCAGCAGTTACTTGCGACGGCAGAGTTATAGCAATCAGCCCCAGCATTTT.

The chain employs TRBV6-1 and TRBJ2-2; 8 bases align to TRBD2. This CDR3 region has 13 residues. CDR1 is MNHNS, CDR2 SASEGT, per germline. V dropped 8 bases and J dropped 6; count of bases not matched to a gene: 5. As DNA, the CDR3 is TGTGCCAGCGCTAGCGGGTGGTCCGGGGAGCTGTTTTTT. Translation gives CASASGWSGELFF.

The rearrangement joins TRBV7-9 to TRBJ2-3, with 9 bases fitting TRBD2. CDR1 SEHNR and CDR2 FQNEAQ come from the germline V gene (reference sequence). There are 14 residues in the CDR3. Trimming at V came to 6 bases and at J to 2 bases, leaving 3 bases not matched to a gene. In DNA, the CDR3 is TGTGCCAGCAGTTCTAGCGGGATCACAGATACGCAGTATTTT. Translation: CASSSSGITDTQYF.

The V gene is TRBV12-3 or TRBV12-4, the J gene TRBJ1-1; TRBD1 matches at 7 bases. The V gene end was trimmed by 1 base and the J gene end by 4 bases; junction bases not matched to a gene: 0. This CDR3 region has 13 residues. In nucleotides, the CDR3 is TGTGCCAGCAGTTTAGGGGACAGCACTGAAGCTTTCTTT. Translation: CASSLGDSTEAFF.

Many counts were recorded for this clonotype. CDR3 region: CASSLINNNSPLHF. CDR3 bases: TGTGCCAGCAGCTTAATAAATAATAATTCACCCCTCCACTTT. V is TRBV11-2 and J is TRBJ1-6; D call uncertain. The CDR3 is 14 amino acids. In germline, CDR1 is SGHAT, CDR2 FQNNGV. With 2 bases removed from V and 5 bases from J, the gap between germline ends came to 7 bases.

This clonotype has more than one count but fewer than ten. The rearrangement joins TRBV20-1 to TRBJ1-2; D might be TRBD1 (6 bases). V was clipped by 3 bases and J by 1 base, with 12 bases between them. The CDR3 contains 14 residues. CDR1 and CDR2 from the germline V gene are DFQATT and SNEGSKA (reference sequence). The CDR3 reads CSASSDSNNYGYTF. The CDR3 nucleotides read TGCAGTGCTAGTTCGGACAGCAATAACTATGGCTACACCTTC.

As DNA, the CDR3 is TGTGCCAGCAGCTTGTACACAGGGGGCCCGAACACTGAAGCTTTCTTT. Its protein product is CASSLYTGGPNTEAFF. The genes are TRBV7-8 and TRBJ1-1, with 9 bases matching TRBD1. The CDR3 is 16 residues long. CDR1 and CDR2 from the germline V gene are SGHVS and FQNEAQ. The J segment lost 1 base and the V segment lost 3 bases, leaving 6 bases of the junction unmatched.

The sample holds a few counts of this clonotype. The chain recombines TRBV13 with TRBJ2-7, with 7 bases aligning to TRBD1. The V and J ends lost 4 bases and 3 bases, in that order; junction bases with no gene match: 3. This CDR3 spans 13 amino acids. Germline values: CDR1 PRHDT, CDR2 FYEKMQ (reference sequence). CDR3 DNA: TGTGCCAGCAGCTCGAGGGGGCTCTACGAGCAGTACTTC. It yields the protein CASSSRGLYEQYF.

This chain joins TRBV20-1 and TRBJ2-2; D may be TRBD1 or TRBD2 (5 bases each). Germline assignment: CDR1 DFQATT and CDR2 SNEGSKA (reference sequence). The CDR3 consists of 15 residues. V lost 3 bases to trimming and J lost 3 bases, with 14 bases between them. As DNA, the CDR3 is TGCAGTGCTAGGGTTAGGGACCGGGACACCGGGGAGCTGTTTTTT. This sequence encodes CSARVRDRDTGELFF.

The chain is built from TRBV7-6 and TRBJ2-3, with 8 positions matching TRBD1. J gave up 1 base and V 0 bases, and 3 bases lay outside the gene matches. The CDR3 sequence is 16 residues long. Germline V gene sequence: CDR1 SGHVS, CDR2 FNYEAQ. CDR3: CASSLAWGQGTDTQYF. CDR3 DNA sequence: TGTGCCAGCAGCTTAGCGTGGGGACAGGGCACAGATACGCAGTATTTT.

V is TRBV5-5 and J is TRBJ1-1; D uncertain. V was shortened by 3 bases and J by 0 bases, with 3 bases between the two germline ends. This CDR3 spans 12 amino acids. Germline V lookup: CDR1 SGHKS, CDR2 YYEKEE (reference sequence). The CDR3 spells CASSSMNTEAFF. The CDR3, as DNA: TGTGCCAGCAGCTCCATGAACACTGAAGCTTTCTTT.

The table lists this clonotype with many counts. V gene TRBV7-9 combines with J gene TRBJ1-4; TRBD1 might be the D (6 bases). CDR3 size: 17 residues. The V end was cut by 1 base, the J end by 4 bases, with 16 bases between. The V gene's germline CDR1 is SEHNR and CDR2 FQNEAQ (reference sequence). In DNA, the CDR3 is TGTGCCAGCAGCTTAGGCCGTCCTGGACAGATTAATGAAAAACTGTTTTTT. Translated, it gives CASSLGRPGQINEKLFF.

This clonotype was counted between two and nine times. The chain carries TRBV12-3 or TRBV12-4 and TRBJ1-5, with 7 bases that match TRBD1. J gave up 3 bases and V 4 bases, and 6 bases lay outside the gene matches. The CDR3 runs to 15 residues. The CDR3 coding sequence is TGTGCCAGCAGTTGGGGGGGACAGAACAATCAGCCCCAGCATTTT. Translated: CASSWGGQNNQPQHF.

At least ten counts were recorded for this clonotype. The chain carries TRBV12-3 or TRBV12-4 and TRBJ1-2; 7 bases map to TRBD1. The V segment lost 3 bases and the J segment 3 bases; nucleotides outside the gene matches: 1. The CDR3 is 13 amino acids. CDR3 residues: CASSFGTDYGYTF. CDR3 nucleotides: TGTGCCAGCAGTTTTGGGACAGACTATGGCTACACCTTC.

The chain combines TRBV7-8 with TRBJ2-1; D is uncertain. The V and J ends lost 5 bases and 4 bases respectively, with 12 bases between them. This CDR3 comprises 14 residues. CDR1 is SGHVS and CDR2 is FQNEAQ in the germline V gene. CDR3 nucleotide sequence: TGTGCCAGCAGCAATTTTTGGGGATACAATGAGCAGTTCTTC. Protein sequence: CASSNFWGYNEQFF.

The chain employs TRBV28 and TRBJ2-7, with D perhaps given as TRBD1 or TRBD2 (5 bases each). V lost 6 bases and J 7 bases, leaving 13 bases between the germline ends. The germline V gene encodes CDR1 MDHEN and CDR2 SYDVKM. The CDR3 has 12 amino acids. DNA of the CDR3: TGTGCCAGCAGCCGGGGAAGGGGAGAGCAGTACTTC. Amino acid sequence: CASSRGRGEQYF.

This clonotype was detected many times. The V and J genes are TRBV12-3 or TRBV12-4 and TRBJ2-4, with D perhaps matching TRBD1 (6 bases). The CDR3 loop spans 14 amino acids. Deletions cut 4 bases from V and 2 bases from J, with 9 bases between. The CDR3 loop is CASSYGQSKNIQYF. CDR3 sequence (DNA): TGTGCCAGCAGTTACGGACAGTCCAAAAACATTCAGTACTTC.

This chain uses TRBV3-1 with TRBJ1-5, with no clear D. Germline CDR1 LGHDT, CDR2 YNNKEL (reference sequence). The V end was cut by 2 bases, the J end by 1 base, with 6 bases between. The CDR3 length is 14 residues. CDR3 protein: CASSQWASNQPQHF. CDR3 sequence (DNA): TGTGCCAGCAGCCAATGGGCGAGCAATCAGCCCCAGCATTTT.

The chain links TRBV7-2 to TRBJ1-2; 10 positions match TRBD1. The ends lost 5 bases at V and 8 bases at J; junction bases unmatched: 5. CDR3 length: 13 amino acids. The germline CDR1 and CDR2 sequences are SGHTA and FQGNSA. CDR3 residues: CASSVDRGRGYTF. Written as DNA, the CDR3 is TGTGCCAGCAGCGTCGACAGGGGGCGCGGCTACACCTTC.

This clonotype appeared a few times. The chain couples TRBV12-3 or TRBV12-4 to TRBJ2-3; no clear D. CDR3 length: 12 amino acids. V was clipped by 6 bases and J by 6 bases, with 10 bases between them. CDR3 amino acids: CASSRQMDTQYF. The CDR3, as DNA: TGTGCCAGCAGCCGACAAATGGATACGCAGTATTTT.

This sequence joins TRBV5-4 and TRBJ1-1; D unclear. Germline V lookup: CDR1 SGHNT, CDR2 YYREEE (reference sequence). CDR3 size: 14 residues. Trimming took 1 base from V and 0 from J, leaving 7 bases between them. The CDR3 sequence is CASSLRQMNTEAFF. CDR3 nucleotide sequence: TGTGCCAGCAGCTTGAGGCAGATGAACACTGAAGCTTTCTTT.

This clonotype has only a few counts. The rearrangement joins TRBV12-3 or TRBV12-4 to TRBJ1-2, with a weak D call TRBD1 (6 bases). This CDR3 contains 13 residues. The ends were cut back, 2 bases at V and 7 bases at J, with 11 bases in the middle. The DNA of the CDR3 is TGTGCCAGCAGTTTATTACAGGGTTTTGGCTACACCTTC. Residues: CASSLLQGFGYTF.